This TCR beta chain was recorded in a study of blood T cell repertoires in COVID-19. Study overall: PBMCs, B-cell-depleted T cells, or T cells were the source of the cDNA or gDNA that made up the material.

Libraries were prepared by immunoSEQ multiplex PCR; TCRdb keeps only in-frame clonotypes and omits some of them. The sample consists of roughly 250,000 clones, approximately 85% of them appearing once. This CDR3 spans 15 amino acids. Germline V gene sequence: CDR1 MGHRA, CDR2 YSYEKL. The V gene lost 1 base and the J gene lost 1 base, with 11 bases spanning the gap. The sample consisted of PBMCs or T cells enriched from blood (not recorded which). The sequence derives from a woman younger than 45 who had recovered from COVID-19. This sequence joins TRBV4-1 and TRBJ2-7; maybe TRBD1 (5 bases). The chain's CDR3 is CASSQVFTGSYEQYF. CDR3 DNA sequence: TGCGCCAGCAGCCAAGTTTTTACAGGATCCTACGAGCAGTACTTC.